This passage covers 23 T cell receptor beta chains from one sample sequenced in a study of OX40 agonist ivuxolimab in advanced cancers. Assay used: immunoSEQ multiplex PCR; TCRdb lists only in-frame clones, some missing. This sample has roughly 49,000 clones, with about 88% found just once. Here the sequenced sample was CD4+ or CD8+ T cells sorted from blood, taken in a trial of the OX40 agonist ivuxolimab. Source of these receptors: an adult with an advanced solid tumor such as melanoma, head and neck, liver or kidney cancer.

The V and J genes are TRBV15 and TRBJ2-3; D unclear. V was trimmed by 2 bases and J by 2 bases, leaving 5 bases between them. The CDR3 length is 13 residues. From germline, CDR1 is LNHNV and CDR2 YYDKDF (reference sequence). The CDR3 DNA reads as TGTGCCACCAGCAGACAGGCCACAGATACGCAGTATTTT. This encodes CATSRQATDTQYF.

The genes are TRBV5-1 and TRBJ1-4; D is uncertain. The V and J ends lost 4 bases and 5 bases respectively, with 12 bases between them. Germline CDR1 and CDR2: SGHRS and YFSETQ. CDR3 length: 14 amino acids. CDR3 DNA sequence: TGCGCCAGCAGCCGGACGGTTGAGAATGAAAAACTGTTTTTT. This encodes CASSRTVENEKLFF.

This chain links TRBV5-1 with TRBJ1-2; D not certain. This CDR3 is 14 amino acids long. Germline CDR1 is SGHRS and CDR2 is YFSETQ. With 4 bases removed from V and 8 bases from J, the gap between germline ends came to 18 bases. CDR3 bases: TGCGCCAGCAGCGATTTACGGGCCCCGGAAGGCTACACCTTC. Translated: CASSDLRAPEGYTF.

A single count supports this clone. The V and J genes are TRBV5-5 and TRBJ1-6, with D perhaps matching TRBD1 (6 bases). This CDR3 has 16 residues. Germline CDR1 and CDR2: SGHKS and YYEKEE (reference sequence). Trimming took 2 bases from V and 14 from J, leaving 23 bases between them. CDR3 sequence reads: CASSFNPDRQIFTLHF. In DNA form, the CDR3 reads TGTGCCAGCAGCTTTAATCCGGACAGACAGATATTCACCCTCCACTTT. The full variable domain, completed using reference TRBV5-5 and TRBJ1-6, is DAGVTQSPTHLIKTRGQQVTLRCSPISGHKSVSWYQQVLGQGPQFIFQYYEKEERGRGNFPDRFSARQFPNYSSELNVNALLLGDSALYLCASSFNPDRQIFTLHFGNGTRLTVT.

The chain employs TRBV11-2 and TRBJ1-1; D possibly corresponds to TRBD1 (6 bases). This CDR3 contains 16 residues. The V end lost 5 bases, the J end lost 5 bases, and 21 bases lay between the germline ends. In germline, CDR1 is SGHAT, CDR2 FQNNGV. The CDR3 region has the DNA TGTGCCAGCAGCCCACTGGGGGGCCAAACGGGGACTGAAGCTTTCTTT. The encoded protein is CASSPLGGQTGTEAFF.

The rearrangement uses TRBV10-3 and TRBJ2-3; D ambiguous. The CDR3 is 15 amino acids. CDR1 is ENHRY and CDR2 is SYGVKD in the germline V gene. V was clipped by 4 bases and J by 1 base, with 12 bases between them. The CDR3 region is CAISVGAPGTDTQYF. CDR3 nucleotide sequence: TGTGCCATCAGTGTTGGCGCACCCGGCACAGATACGCAGTATTTT.

The chain carries TRBV10-3 and TRBJ2-7, with D possibly matching TRBD2 (6 bases). The germline CDR1 and CDR2 sequences are ENHRY and SYGVKD. The CDR3 consists of 16 residues. V lost 4 bases to trimming and J lost 3 bases, with 19 bases between them. CDR3 sequence reads: CAISASPGTPLYEQYF. In DNA, the CDR3 is TGTGCCATCAGTGCATCCCCCGGGACTCCACTCTACGAGCAGTACTTC.

V and J are TRBV4-1 and TRBJ1-6; D remains ambiguous. This CDR3 has 15 residues. V lost 1 base and J lost 5, with 9 bases in between. CDR1 and CDR2 from the germline V gene are MGHRA and YSYEKL. The CDR3 bases are TGCGCCAGCAGCCAAGGGGGTAGGAATAATTCACCCCTCCACTTT. It translates to CASSQGGRNNSPLHF.

Only a few counts were recorded for this clone. The chain combines TRBV29-1 with TRBJ2-5; a weak D match, TRBD1 (5 bases). The CDR3 has 12 amino acids. V lost 4 bases and J lost 1, with 7 bases in between. In germline, CDR1 is SQVTM, CDR2 ANQGSEA. The CDR3 DNA is TGCAGCGTTGGGACATCCCAAGAGACCCAGTACTTC. Translation gives CSVGTSQETQYF.

This chain links TRBV19 with TRBJ1-4, with D perhaps TRBD1 (5 bases). The germline CDR1 and CDR2 sequences are LNHDA and SQIVND (reference sequence). CDR3 length: 14 residues. V was clipped by 1 base and J by 7 bases, with 10 bases between them. The CDR3 region has the DNA TGTGCCAGTAGTATAGGCCCAAGGGGTGAAAAACTGTTTTTT. Protein sequence: CASSIGPRGEKLFF. Variable domain in full (rest from reference TRBV19 and TRBJ1-4): DGGITQSPKYLFRKEGQNVTLSCEQNLNHDAMYWYRQDPGQGLRLIYYSQIVNDFQKGDIAEGYSVSREKKESFPLTVTSAQKNPTAFYLCASSIGPRGEKLFFGSGTQLSVL.

The chain uses TRBV4-1 and TRBJ1-5; D uncertain. CDR1 MGHRA and CDR2 YSYEKL come from the germline V gene. Trimming pared 0 bases from V and 6 bases from J, leaving 12 bases between. The CDR3 covers 15 residues. The DNA for the CDR3 is TGCGCCAGCAGCCAAGAAGGGCAGCGGGGTCAGCCCCAGCATTTT. Amino acid sequence: CASSQEGQRGQPQHF.

The chain recombines TRBV4-3 with TRBJ2-7; D might be TRBD1 (5 bases). CDR3 length equals 15 residues. Germline-derived CDR1 and CDR2 are LGHNA and YSLEER. V dropped 0 bases and J dropped 3 bases, with 12 bases sitting between them. DNA of the CDR3: TGCGCCAGCAGCCAAGACCAGGGCCCCGGCTACGAGCAGTACTTC. It translates to CASSQDQGPGYEQYF.

This chain joins TRBV30 and TRBJ2-7; a weak D match, TRBD1 (6 bases). The CDR3 runs to 13 residues. Germline assignment: CDR1 GTSNPN and CDR2 SVGIG (reference sequence). V was pared by 6 bases and J by 3 bases, with 15 bases between. The CDR3 nucleotides are TGTGCCTGCACCCACAGGGCTTTCTACGAGCAGTACTTC. It encodes CACTHRAFYEQYF.

This sequence joins TRBV2 and TRBJ1-2; 8 bases agree with TRBD1. The J segment lost 4 bases and the V segment lost 1 base, leaving 8 bases of the junction unmatched. The CDR3 is 16 amino acids. The germline CDR1 and CDR2 sequences are SNHLY and FYNNEI. CDR3 nucleotides: TGTGCCAGCAGTGAAGGGGGCAGGGGGCAATTCTATGGCTACACCTTC. Its protein product is CASSEGGRGQFYGYTF.

The CDR3 reads CASSYAGSGYEQYF. The CDR3 DNA reads TGTGCCAGCAGTTACGCTGGTAGTGGGTACGAGCAGTACTTC. V is TRBV6-6 and J is TRBJ2-7; D gene uncertain. Trimming cost V 2 bases and J 4 bases, with 12 bases left between them. CDR3 length: 14 amino acids. CDR1 is MNHNY, CDR2 SVGAGI, per germline (reference sequence).

The chain joins TRBV5-4 to TRBJ1-6, with TRBD1 matching over 9 bases. There are 19 residues in the CDR3. CDR1 and CDR2 (germline): SGHNT, YYREEE (reference sequence). Unmatched junction bases numbered 16, after V lost 5 bases and J lost 4 bases. The CDR3 DNA is TGTGCCAGCAGACGTCCGACAGGGGGTTTGGCACCGTATAATTCACCCCTCCACTTT. Its protein product is CASRRPTGGLAPYNSPLHF.

The chain joins TRBV19 to TRBJ2-7; a weak D match, TRBD1 (6 bases). The CDR3 spans 13 residues. Germline V gene sequence: CDR1 LNHDA, CDR2 SQIVND (reference sequence). V was cut by 3 bases and J by 3 bases, with 9 bases left in between. CDR3 in DNA: TGTGCCAGTAGTATGAGGGGGAACTACGAGCAGTACTTC. Encoded protein: CASSMRGNYEQYF.

The DNA for the CDR3 is TGTGCCAGCAGCCGGGGGACAGGGGAAAATGAAAAACTGTTTTTT. Translating it yields CASSRGTGENEKLFF. This rearrangement joins TRBV7-8 to TRBJ1-4; 10 nucleotides align to TRBD1. CDR1 and CDR2 from the germline V gene are SGHVS and FQNEAQ. The CDR3 extends over 15 amino acids. Losses at the gene ends were 5 bases for V and 5 bases for J; bases not matched to a gene: 5.

The gene calls are TRBV5-5 and TRBJ2-1; the match to TRBD1 covers 10 bases. This CDR3 contains 16 residues. J was trimmed by 8 bases and V by 1 base; bases with no gene match: 9. Germline loops: CDR1 SGHKS, CDR2 YYEKEE (reference sequence). CDR3 DNA sequence: TGTGCCAGCAGCTTGTCCCTCGGGACAGGGGCGGATGAGCAGTTCTTC. Translating gives CASSLSLGTGADEQFF.

V usage is TRBV5-3 and J usage is TRBJ1-5; no firm D call. TRBV5-3 is an ORF for which the function is uncertain. V was cut by 0 bases and J by 0 bases, with 10 bases left in between. CDR3 length: 16 amino acids. CDR3 sequence: CARSLAFDRSNQPQHF. The CDR3 DNA is TGTGCCAGAAGCTTGGCCTTTGACCGTAGCAATCAGCCCCAGCATTTT.

The chain has TRBV7-2 and TRBJ1-3; D call uncertain. Trimming shortened V by 2 bases and J by 6 bases, and 14 bases separated the two germline ends. Looked up from germline, CDR1 is SGHTA and CDR2 is FQGNSA. CDR3 size: 15 residues. The CDR3 spells CASSLKAGIANTIYF. CDR3 nucleotides: TGTGCCAGCAGCTTAAAGGCGGGGATAGCAAACACCATATATTTT.

This clone was detected once. The V and J genes are TRBV5-1 and TRBJ2-7; D is possibly TRBD2 (5 bases). There are 12 residues in the CDR3. Deletions cut 5 bases from V and 7 bases from J, with 13 bases between. From germline, CDR1 is SGHRS and CDR2 YFSETQ. This CDR3 is CASSEGGVEQYF. Written as DNA, the CDR3 is TGCGCCAGCAGTGAGGGCGGCGTGGAGCAGTACTTC.

The rearrangement uses TRBV7-2 and TRBJ2-5; TRBD1 might be the D (5 bases). V was shortened by 5 bases and J by 2 bases, with 6 bases between the two germline ends. The CDR3 is 12 amino acids. Germline V gives CDR1 SGHTA, CDR2 FQGNSA. The DNA of the CDR3 is TGTGCCAGCAGCCCAGGGCAAGAGACCCAGTACTTC. This gives the protein CASSPGQETQYF.